This passage covers 21 T cell receptor beta chains from one sample sequenced in a study of T cells after posttransplantation cyclophosphamide. The protocol was immunoSEQ multiplex PCR, while the TCRdb copy is restricted to in-frame clones and leaves out a portion. The data contain tens of thousands of clones, roughly 93% of them singletons. Material: PBMCs. The receptor set was obtained from a woman between 50 and 59 years old in good health and a related stem cell transplant donor.

This rearrangement joins TRBV19 to TRBJ2-5; D possibly corresponds to TRBD1 (5 bases). The germline gives CDR1 LNHDA, CDR2 SQIVND (reference sequence). Trimming shortened V by 2 bases and J by 1 base, and 14 bases separated the two germline ends. This CDR3 has 16 amino acids. The CDR3 reads CASSISPPGFQETQYF. CDR3 bases: TGTGCCAGTAGTATATCCCCCCCAGGGTTCCAAGAGACCCAGTACTTC.

The chain is built from TRBV27 and TRBJ1-3, with 11 nucleotides matching TRBD1. V shed 6 bases, J shed 4 bases, and the junction held 2 bases outside the gene matches. Looked up from germline, CDR1 is MNHEY and CDR2 is SMNVEV (reference sequence). CDR3 length equals 14 residues. CDR3 region: CASRGQGEGNTIYF. CDR3 DNA: TGTGCCAGCAGGGGACAGGGGGAAGGAAACACCATATATTTT.

The chain couples TRBV28 to TRBJ1-3, with unresolved D. Per germline, CDR1 MDHEN and CDR2 SYDVKM. Trimming took off 3 bases at V and 0 bases at J, with 6 bases between the two ends. This CDR3 contains 14 residues. The DNA of the CDR3 is TGTGCCAGCAGTTTCGAGGACTCTGGAAACACCATATATTTT. Its protein product is CASSFEDSGNTIYF.

The chain recombines TRBV7-9 with TRBJ1-1; D might be TRBD1 (5 bases). The V end lost 5 bases, the J end lost 7 bases, and 14 bases lay between the germline ends. The CDR3 has 13 amino acids. CDR1 is SEHNR, CDR2 FQNEAQ, per germline (reference sequence). The CDR3 sequence: CASSPRQRDEAFF. CDR3 DNA: TGTGCCAGCAGCCCGAGACAGCGAGATGAAGCTTTCTTT.

This sequence joins TRBV19 and TRBJ2-1; D perhaps matches TRBD2 (6 bases). The CDR3 is 13 amino acids. Trimming stripped 3 bases from V and 8 bases from J, with 11 bases between. Germline CDR1 LNHDA, CDR2 SQIVND (reference sequence). CDR3 coding DNA: TGTGCCAGTAGTATTAGCGGAGGGGATGAGCAGTTCTTC. Translated: CASSISGGDEQFF. The full variable domain, completed using reference TRBV19 and TRBJ2-1, is DGGITQSPKYLFRKEGQNVTLSCEQNLNHDAMYWYRQDPGQGLRLIYYSQIVNDFQKGDIAEGYSVSREKKESFPLTVTSAQKNPTAFYLCASSISGGDEQFFGPGTRLTVL.

The V gene is TRBV30, the J gene TRBJ2-2, with TRBD2 as a possible D gene (5 bases). From germline, CDR1 is GTSNPN and CDR2 SVGIG (reference sequence). V gave up 7 bases and J gave up 7 bases, with 13 bases separating them. The CDR3 has 12 amino acids. This chain's CDR3 is CAFLDGGGELFF. CDR3 bases: TGTGCCTTCTTAGATGGAGGCGGGGAGCTGTTTTTT. The variable domain in full, completed from reference TRBV30 and TRBJ2-2, reads SQTIHQWPATLVQPVGSPLSLECTVEGTSNPNLYWYRQAAGRGLQLLFYSVGIGQISSEVPQNLSASRPQDRQFILSSKKLLLSDSGFYLCAFLDGGGELFFGEGSRLTVL.

V usage is TRBV10-3 and J usage is TRBJ1-6, with 11 bases fitting TRBD1. The ends lost 10 bases at V and 7 bases at J; junction bases unmatched: 9. In germline, CDR1 is ENHRY, CDR2 SYGVKD. The CDR3 spans 15 residues. CDR3 in DNA: TGTGCCACCGAATCGGACAGGGGGCGAAATTCACCCCTCCACTTT. As protein: CATESDRGRNSPLHF.

The chain carries TRBV5-5 and TRBJ1-2, with D hard to call. V lost 4 bases, J lost 4 bases, and 17 bases lay in between. Germline CDR1 SGHKS, CDR2 YYEKEE (reference sequence). The CDR3 totals 15 residues. The CDR3 reads CASSPGGIGGYGYTF. Here the CDR3 DNA reads TGTGCCAGCAGCCCCGGCGGGATCGGCGGCTATGGCTACACCTTC.

V and J are TRBV14 and TRBJ2-5; D gene ambiguous. Trimming removed 2 bases at V and 2 bases at J, with 6 bases between. This CDR3 has 13 amino acids. Per germline, CDR1 SGHDN and CDR2 FVKESK. The CDR3 spells CASSQSHQETQYF. The CDR3 nucleotides read TGTGCCAGCAGCCAATCCCATCAAGAGACCCAGTACTTC.

The chain employs TRBV4-1 and TRBJ1-1, with 7 bases lining up with TRBD1. This CDR3 region has 16 residues. V was clipped by 2 bases and J by 0 bases; unmatched bases: 6. The germline V gene encodes CDR1 MGHRA and CDR2 YSYEKL. The CDR3, as DNA: TGCGCCAGCAGCCAACCCGGACAGGCCCTGAACACTGAAGCTTTCTTT. The encoded protein is CASSQPGQALNTEAFF.

The V gene is TRBV14, the J gene TRBJ2-3; TRBD1 might be the D (5 bases). The V gene lost 1 base and the J gene lost 0 bases, with 8 bases spanning the gap. This CDR3 comprises 15 residues. In germline, CDR1 is SGHDN, CDR2 FVKESK. Here the CDR3 reads CASSQVGDSTDTQYF. CDR3 sequence (DNA): TGTGCCAGCAGCCAAGTAGGGGATAGCACAGATACGCAGTATTTT.

J is TRBJ2-7 and V is TRBV5-1; weak D call: TRBD1 (6 bases). V lost 3 bases, J lost 3 bases, and 10 bases lay in between. This CDR3 spans 13 amino acids. Germline V gene data show CDR1 as SGHRS and CDR2 as YFSETQ. CDR3 region: CASSSTGFYEQYF. In DNA form, the CDR3 reads TGCGCCAGCAGCTCTACAGGGTTCTACGAGCAGTACTTC.

The chain uses TRBV9 and TRBJ1-1; 7 bases line up with TRBD1. Looked up from germline, CDR1 is SGDLS and CDR2 is YYNGEE. This CDR3 is built from 15 residues. V lost 4 bases, J lost 5 bases, and 11 bases stayed unmatched. In DNA form, the CDR3 reads TGTGCCAGCAGCACGAGTCAAGCAGGGGGTACTGAAGCTTTCTTT. Its translation is CASSTSQAGGTEAFF.

In this sample, this clone turned up a few times. The chain carries TRBV28 and TRBJ1-2; 7 bases match TRBD1. V trimming: 3 bases; J trimming: 8 bases; junction bases outside the gene matches: 12. The CDR3 has 15 residues. CDR1 is MDHEN, CDR2 SYDVKM, per germline. CDR3 coding DNA: TGTGCCAGCAGTTTGACCGGGACAGACACTAAAGGCTACACCTTC. As protein: CASSLTGTDTKGYTF.

The V gene is TRBV5-1, the J gene TRBJ2-5, with 16 nucleotides matching TRBD2. Unmatched junction bases numbered 4, after V lost 4 bases and J lost 4 bases. This CDR3 is 16 amino acids long. The germline V gene encodes CDR1 SGHRS and CDR2 YFSETQ. In nucleotides, the CDR3 is TGCGCCAGCAGCACGGGACTAGCGGGAGGGCGAGAGACCCAGTACTTC. Protein: CASSTGLAGGRETQYF.

The chain employs TRBV6-5 and TRBJ2-3; D ambiguous. Per germline, CDR1 MNHEY and CDR2 SVGAGI. This CDR3 contains 14 residues. The V and J ends lost 5 bases and 4 bases respectively, with 13 bases between them. CDR3 protein: CASSQTYPPDTQYF. In DNA, the CDR3 is TGTGCCAGCAGTCAGACTTATCCCCCAGATACGCAGTATTTT.

The chain links TRBV6-5 to TRBJ2-7, with TRBD1 matching 9 bases. This CDR3 region has 15 residues. V gave up 6 bases and J gave up 2 bases; unmatched junction bases: 8. Germline values: CDR1 MNHEY, CDR2 SVGAGI. The CDR3 DNA follows: TGTGCCAGCAGGGGGACAGGGATGAACGCCTACGAGCAGTACTTC. Protein sequence: CASRGTGMNAYEQYF.

The chain carries TRBV4-2 and TRBJ2-7; D remains unclear. Germline CDR1 is LGHNA and CDR2 is YNFKEQ. This CDR3 comprises 16 residues. V was shortened by 2 bases and J by 3 bases, with 17 bases between the two germline ends. In nucleotides, the CDR3 is TGTGCCAGCAGCCAACCCCGTAACGCGATCTACTACGAGCAGTACTTC. Translation: CASSQPRNAIYYEQYF.

This chain joins TRBV5-6 and TRBJ2-3; 9 bases are a match to TRBD2. This CDR3 region has 16 residues. Germline V gene data show CDR1 as SGHDT and CDR2 as YYEEEE. V was clipped by 4 bases and J by 6 bases; unmatched bases: 12. The CDR3 protein is CASSLRLAGRSDTQYF. The CDR3 DNA is TGTGCCAGCAGCCTTAGGCTAGCGGGGAGGAGTGATACGCAGTATTTT.

Comments on this clone: Mismatch with germline at one junction end may stem from a read error. The V and J genes are TRBV13 and TRBJ1-4; 10 nucleotides line up with TRBD1. Germline loops: CDR1 PRHDT, CDR2 FYEKMQ (reference sequence). CDR3 length: 13 residues. The CDR3 loop is CATTMNRQGAISF. CDR3 sequence (DNA): TGTGCCACCACCATGAACCGACAGGGGGCCATCTCTTTT.

The V gene is TRBV16, the J gene TRBJ2-3, with D tentatively TRBD1 (5 bases). The V and J ends lost 0 bases and 0 bases respectively, with 13 bases between them. Germline V gives CDR1 KGHSY, CDR2 FQNENV. CDR3 size: 17 residues. This CDR3 reads CASSQSGAGGSTDTQYF. DNA for the CDR3: TGTGCCAGCAGCCAATCTGGGGCAGGCGGAAGCACAGATACGCAGTATTTT.